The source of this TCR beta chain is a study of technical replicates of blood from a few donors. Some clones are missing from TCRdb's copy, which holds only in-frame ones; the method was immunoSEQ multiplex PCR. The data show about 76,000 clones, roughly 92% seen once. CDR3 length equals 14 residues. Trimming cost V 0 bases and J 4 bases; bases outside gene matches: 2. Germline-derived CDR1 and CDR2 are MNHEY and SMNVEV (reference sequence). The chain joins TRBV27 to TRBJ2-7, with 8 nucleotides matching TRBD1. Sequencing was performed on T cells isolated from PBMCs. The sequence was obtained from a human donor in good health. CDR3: CASSLSHRGYEQYF. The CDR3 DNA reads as TGTGCCAGCAGTTTATCGCACAGGGGGTACGAGCAGTACTTC.